Presented here are 11 T cell receptor beta chains from one specimen sequenced in a study of cytomegalovirus exposure and HLA in healthy donors. The PCR had 60 Vbeta and 13 Jbeta primers. Clones were read by immunoSEQ multiplex PCR, and TCRdb kept only the in-frame ones, dropping some. The profile shows about 150,000 clones, 74% of them singletons. Sample: PBMCs. These receptors came from a young man in good health and CMV-seronegative.

The chain employs TRBV19 and TRBJ1-5, with TRBD1 identical over 9 bases. This CDR3 is 15 amino acids long. Germline loops: CDR1 LNHDA, CDR2 SQIVND (reference sequence). Germline trimming cut 6 bases from V and 1 base from J; bases unmatched to any gene: 4. CDR3 loop: CASRTGQGSNQPQHF. CDR3 nucleotide sequence: TGTGCCAGTAGAACGGGACAGGGAAGCAATCAGCCCCAGCATTTT.

The chain recombines TRBV30 with TRBJ2-7; maybe TRBD1 (5 bases). The CDR3 has 13 residues. Germline CDR1 and CDR2: GTSNPN and SVGIG (reference sequence). V gave up 1 base and J gave up 6 bases, with 13 bases separating them. The chain's CDR3 is CAWSEGTGSEQYF. As DNA, the CDR3 is TGTGCCTGGAGTGAAGGTACAGGTTCCGAGCAGTACTTC. Combining the CDR3 with reference TRBV30 and TRBJ2-7 gives the whole variable domain SQTIHQWPATLVQPVGSPLSLECTVEGTSNPNLYWYRQAAGRGLQLLFYSVGIGQISSEVPQNLSASRPQDRQFILSSKKLLLSDSGFYLCAWSEGTGSEQYFGPGTRLTVT.

The V and J genes are TRBV28 and TRBJ2-2, with 8 bases that match TRBD2. CDR3 length equals 15 residues. Germline CDR1 and CDR2: MDHEN and SYDVKM. After removal of 3 bases from V and 7 bases from J, the junction contained 7 bases not matched to a gene. The chain's CDR3 is CASSFPGGMDGELFF. Here the CDR3 DNA reads TGTGCCAGCAGTTTCCCGGGAGGGATGGACGGGGAGCTGTTTTTT.

V and J are TRBV28 and TRBJ1-2; D might be TRBD1 (6 bases). V dropped 5 bases and J dropped 7 bases, with 20 bases sitting between them. Germline CDR1 MDHEN, CDR2 SYDVKM. This CDR3 is 15 amino acids long. The CDR3 DNA sequence: TGTGCCAGCAGTGACGTACAGGGCCCTTTTAGTGGCTACACCTTC. The encoded protein is CASSDVQGPFSGYTF.

This sequence joins TRBV9 and TRBJ1-5; maybe TRBD1 (5 bases). With 0 bases removed from V and 0 bases from J, the gap between germline ends came to 7 bases. This CDR3 spans 15 amino acids. Germline CDR1 SGDLS, CDR2 YYNGEE. The CDR3 region is CASSVGQSSNQPQHF. The CDR3 DNA reads as TGTGCCAGCAGCGTAGGACAGTCTAGCAATCAGCCCCAGCATTTT.

This clone was detected only a few times. The rearrangement uses TRBV7-9 and TRBJ1-4; TRBD1 is a possible D gene (6 bases). Looked up from germline, CDR1 is SEHNR and CDR2 is FQNEAQ (reference sequence). V was clipped by 5 bases and J by 6 bases, with 16 bases between them. CDR3 size: 15 residues. CDR3 bases: TGTGCCAGCAGCCAGGGGCTGGGTCTAGATGAAAAACTGTTTTTT. It encodes CASSQGLGLDEKLFF.

The J gene is TRBJ2-2, the V gene TRBV7-6; D is possibly TRBD2 (5 bases). CDR1 and CDR2 from the germline V gene are SGHVS and FNYEAQ. V lost 6 bases and J lost 6, with 8 bases in between. The CDR3 is 12 amino acids. CDR3 sequence (DNA): TGTGCCAGCAGGGAGGATGCCGGGGAGCTGTTTTTT. This encodes CASREDAGELFF.

The chain couples TRBV6-5 to TRBJ2-7; D is perhaps TRBD2 (5 bases). V lost 7 bases to trimming and J lost 7 bases, with 23 bases between them. The length of the CDR3 is 15 residues. Per germline, CDR1 MNHEY and CDR2 SVGAGI. This CDR3 is CASTKRRGPPGEQYF. The CDR3, as DNA: TGTGCCAGCACCAAACGGAGAGGACCGCCGGGGGAGCAGTACTTC.

The genes are TRBV10-3 and TRBJ2-5; 7 bases agree with TRBD1. The J segment lost 5 bases and the V segment lost 4 bases, leaving 7 bases of the junction unmatched. Germline V gene sequence: CDR1 ENHRY, CDR2 SYGVKD. The length of the CDR3 is 14 residues. The CDR3 region is CAISGGQQVETQYF. The CDR3 nucleotides read TGTGCCATCAGTGGGGGACAGCAGGTCGAGACCCAGTACTTC.

The V call is TRBV11-1, the J call TRBJ2-7, with 10 positions matching TRBD1. The CDR3 is 14 residues long. V dropped 4 bases and J dropped 4; count of bases not matched to a gene: 4. The germline CDR1 and CDR2 sequences are SGHAT and FQDESV (reference sequence). The CDR3 DNA follows: TGTGCCAGCAGCTCAGACAGGGGGCAATACGAGCAGTACTTC. Its translation: CASSSDRGQYEQYF.

The chain uses TRBV20-1 and TRBJ2-5; D not resolved. The CDR3 contains 11 residues. Germline V gene data show CDR1 as DFQATT and CDR2 as SNEGSKA (reference sequence). V lost 4 bases to trimming and J lost 5 bases, with 8 bases between them. The chain's CDR3 is CSAIRLETQYF. The CDR3 nucleotides read TGCAGTGCTATTAGACTGGAGACCCAGTACTTC.